This TCR beta chain was found in a study of PD-1 blockade in mismatch repair-deficient tumors. Study-level information: Patients had approximately 13 mismatch repair-deficient cancer types, all previously treated and progressing. Study-wide points: Tumor-resident clones, often undetectable pretreatment in blood, expanded then contracted after pembrolizumab.

For this clone: What it binds is unknown.

Only in-frame clones appear in the TCRdb table, and some are missing; sequencing was by immunoSEQ multiplex PCR. Of about 79,000 clones listed, roughly 80% were seen once; the top ten hold roughly 6%. All patients were mismatch repair deficient, assessed by either PCR or immunohistochemistry. Three pembrolizumab responders had their TCRs sequenced. With V trimmed by 3 bases and J by 4 bases, 9 bases remained unmatched. CDR1 and CDR2 (germline): KGHSH, LQKENI. This CDR3 comprises 15 residues. This TCR derives from an adult with mismatch repair-deficient cancer. The source was peripheral blood, collected 44 weeks after starting pembrolizumab. V is TRBV18 and J is TRBJ2-7; the match to TRBD1 covers 7 bases. In nucleotides, the CDR3 is TGTGCCAGCTCACCGACCCGGGACAGTCTATACGAGCAGTACTTC. Translated, it gives CASSPTRDSLYEQYF.